This TCR beta chain originates from a study of blood T cell repertoires in COVID-19. Across the study: Samples taken during acute and convalescent COVID-19 were collected in the United States, Italy and Spain. PBMCs, B-cell-depleted T cells, or T cells provided the cDNA or gDNA that made up the material.

Trimming shortened V by 5 bases and J by 3 bases, and 10 bases separated the two germline ends. This CDR3 has 13 residues. Per the germline V gene, CDR1 is MNHNY and CDR2 is SVGAGI (reference sequence). In the original workflow: Amplification with reference gene primers provided the estimates of nucleated cell counts. This table comes from immunoSEQ multiplex PCR, and its TCRdb copy is limited to in-frame clones, with some not included. The D gene and trimming were derived from the DNA, and the V and J assignments and clone size from that table. This sample has tens of thousands of clones, with about 92% found just once.

The rearrangement uses TRBV6-6 and TRBJ2-5, with D possibly matching TRBD2 (6 bases). Sequenced input: peripheral blood. The TCR was taken from a man in his forties or fifties with acute or convalescent COVID-19. The DNA of the CDR3 is TGTGCCAGCAGTGGCGGGGTGGAAGAGACCCAGTACTTC. Protein: CASSGGVEETQYF.